Listed below are T cell receptor beta chains from one sample, sequenced in a study of blood T cell repertoires in COVID-19. Using immunoSEQ multiplex PCR, the repertoire was profiled, and TCRdb retains in-frame clones only, with some absent. The top ten clones hold about 4.2% of a sample with roughly 320,000 clones, approximately 84% of them seen once. Sequenced: PBMCs or T cells enriched from blood (not recorded which). Receptors were obtained from a man between 25 and 39 years old who had recovered from COVID-19. CDR3s include the opening cysteine and the closing phenylalanine or tryptophan. A D gene is named only where the DNA matches it firmly. A row's size may be missing; if present it is once, few, many or a size class.

j_call v_call d_call clone_size cdr3_nt cdr3_aa
TRBJ2-1 TRBV25-1 TRBD2 . TGTGCCAGCAGTGAATGGACTAGCGGCCCGGACATATACAATGAGCAGTTCTTC CASSEWTSGPDIYNEQFF
TRBJ1-1 TRBV6-5 . . TGTGCCAGCACCTCCAGGGGAAACACTGAAGCTTTCTTT CASTSRGNTEAFF
TRBJ2-6 TRBV19 . . TGTGCCAGTAGAAATATTGGGGCCAACGTCCTGACTTTC CASRNIGANVLTF
TRBJ1-3 TRBV30 . . TGTGCCTGGAGATACAGGGTTAACACCATATATTTT CAWRYRVNTIYF
TRBJ1-6 TRBV27 . . TGTGCCAGCAGGGGGGGGTGGGGGTATAATTCACCCCTCCACTTT CASRGGWGYNSPLHF
TRBJ2-3 TRBV5-1 TRBD1 . TGCGCCAGCAGCTTGGATGGGACAGGGGCAGATACGCAGTATTTT CASSLDGTGADTQYF
TRBJ2-1 TRBV3-1/TRBV3-2 TRBD2 . TGTGCCAGCAGCCAAGTTCAGGGAGGGTTTAATGAGCAGTTCTTC CASSQVQGGFNEQFF
TRBJ2-7 TRBV5-1 . . TGCGCCAGCAGTATGCAGGGCGGTTCCTACGAGCAGTACTTC CASSMQGGSYEQYF
TRBJ1-1 TRBV18 . . TGTGCCAGCTCCCGGGAAGTGGCCACTGAAGCTTTCTTT CASSREVATEAFF
TRBJ2-1 TRBV14 . . TGTGCCAGCAGCCAAGAAGCGCGGGGCCCCTACAATGAGCAGTTCTTC CASSQEARGPYNEQFF
TRBJ1-1 TRBV12-3/TRBV12-4 TRBD1 . TGTGCCAGCAGTTTCGGACAGGGCCGCGGAGCTTTCTTT CASSFGQGRGAFF
TRBJ1-1 TRBV5-8 TRBD1 . TGTGCCAGCACCCAGGGACAGGGTGTGAACACTGAAGCTTTCTTT CASTQGQGVNTEAFF
TRBJ2-4 TRBV25-1 TRBD1 . TGTGCCAGCAGTGATTCAGTGAGGGGGCCGAAAAACATTCAGTACTTC CASSDSVRGPKNIQYF
TRBJ2-3 TRBV19 TRBD2 . TGTGCCAGTAGTATTTGGAGCGGGGGGCTCGGATATACGCAGTATTTT CASSIWSGGLGYTQYF
TRBJ1-5 TRBV6-1 TRBD1 . TGTGCCAGCAGTGAATTCGGGACAGGGTATCAGCCCCAGCATTTT CASSEFGTGYQPQHF
TRBJ2-2 TRBV5-1 TRBD2 . TGCGCCAGCAGCTTTAAGCGGGAGGGTCCGAACACCGGGGAGCTGTTTTTT CASSFKREGPNTGELFF
TRBJ2-7 TRBV7-2 TRBD2 . TGTGCCAGCAGCCCCCAGCGGGGGGGGTCCTACGAGCAGTACTTC CASSPQRGGSYEQYF
TRBJ1-2 TRBV10-3 TRBD1 . TGTGCCATCGGACAGGTTACTAACTATGGCTACACCTTC CAIGQVTNYGYTF
TRBJ1-4 TRBV2 . few TGTGCCAGCAGAGAGTCCTCAAGACAGAAACTGTTTTTT CASRESSRQKLFF
TRBJ2-1 TRBV5-1 . . TGCGCCAGCAGCCAACTACTAGAGCAGTTCTTC CASSQLLEQFF
TRBJ1-1 TRBV4-2 . . TGTGCCAGCAGCCAAGAATCAGGATCCATGAACACTGAAGCTTTCTTT CASSQESGSMNTEAFF
TRBJ2-7 TRBV19 TRBD2 . TGTGCCAGTAGTCCACCAAGCAGCGGGAATACCTACGAGCAGTACTTC CASSPPSSGNTYEQYF
TRBJ2-5 TRBV24-1 TRBD1 . TGTGCCACCAGTGACCCAGGGGACAGGGGGCTTGGGGAGACCCAGTACTTC CATSDPGDRGLGETQYF
TRBJ1-2 TRBV6-1 . . TGTGCCAGCAGTGAAGCCCCAGGGGTTTATGGCTACACCTTC CASSEAPGVYGYTF
TRBJ2-1 TRBV13 TRBD2 . TGTGCCAGCAGCCAAGGGACTAGCGGGTATCCTCGAAATGAGCAGTTCTTC CASSQGTSGYPRNEQFF
TRBJ1-1 TRBV2 . . TGTGCCAGCAGTGAAGCAAGGGCGGGAATGAACACTGAAGCTTTCTTT CASSEARAGMNTEAFF
TRBJ1-6 TRBV5-1 TRBD1 . TGCGCCAGCAGCTCTCGGACAGGGGTCAATTCACCCCTCCACTTT CASSSRTGVNSPLHF
TRBJ1-3 TRBV2 . . TGTGCCAGCAGCCGACAGTTCTCTGGAAACACCATATATTTT CASSRQFSGNTIYF
TRBJ2-1 TRBV30 . . TGTGCCTGGAGTGGCAGGGGAAATGAGCAGTTCTTC CAWSGRGNEQFF
TRBJ2-1 TRBV5-5 TRBD1 . TGTGCCAGCAGCTCAGGGGGTTCCTACAATGAGCAGTTCTTC CASSSGGSYNEQFF
TRBJ2-7 TRBV4-1 . . TGCGCCAGCAGCCAAGGAAAGACTAGTTCCATATCCGGGTCCAAGTCAAAATACGAGCAGTACTTC CASSQGKTSSISGSKSKYEQYF
TRBJ1-3 TRBV2 . . TGTGCCAGCAGTGAGGGCAGTAGCTCTGGAAACACCATATATTTT CASSEGSSSGNTIYF
TRBJ2-5 TRBV18 TRBD1 . TGTGCCAGCTCACCAACAGGGGGAGAGACCCAGTACTTC CASSPTGGETQYF
TRBJ1-2 TRBV24-1 . once TGTGCCACCAGTGATCAGGGCAGAGGCTACACCTTC CATSDQGRGYTF
TRBJ2-1 TRBV11-2 TRBD2 . TGTGCCAGCAGCTCGCTACTAGCGTCTTTCAATGAGCAGTTCTTC CASSSLLASFNEQFF
TRBJ1-5 TRBV11-3 . . TGTGCCAGCAGCCTCGGGGGGGGGAATCAGCCCCAGCATTTT CASSLGGGNQPQHF
TRBJ2-2 TRBV27 TRBD1 . TGTGCCAGCCTCTTACCCGGGACAGGAGAGAACACCGGGGAGCTGTTTTTT CASLLPGTGENTGELFF
TRBJ2-1 TRBV19 TRBD2 . TGTGCCAGTAGTATAGTACTAGCGGGGGCATGGCAGTTCTTC CASSIVLAGAWQFF
TRBJ2-4 TRBV19 TRBD2 . TGTGCCAGTAACCTAGGACTAGCTGTTGACATTCAGTACTTC CASNLGLAVDIQYF
TRBJ2-2 TRBV27 TRBD2 . TGTGCCAGCAGTTTATATCTAGCGGGGGGCCTAAACACCGGGGAGCTGTTTTTT CASSLYLAGGLNTGELFF
TRBJ2-5 TRBV29-1 . few TGCAGCGTTCGCCCTAGGGGCCTGGAGACCCAGTACTTC CSVRPRGLETQYF
TRBJ1-1 TRBV4-1 TRBD1 . TGCGCCAGCAGCCCAGGACAGGGGCCGAACACTGAAGCTTTCTTT CASSPGQGPNTEAFF
TRBJ2-1 TRBV4-1 . . TGCGCCAGCAGCCAAGGATTAACGGTCTCCTACAATGAGCAGTTCTTC CASSQGLTVSYNEQFF
TRBJ2-5 TRBV15 TRBD2 . TGTGCCACCAGCCGCGGGAGGGACATATCACCCCGGGGGGAGACCCAGTACTTC CATSRGRDISPRGETQYF
TRBJ1-5 TRBV7-6 . . TGTGCCAGCAGCCCTGCCGCACTCATGGCGGGCAATCAGCCCCAGCATTTT CASSPAALMAGNQPQHF
TRBJ2-5 TRBV15 . . TGTGCCACCAGCAGGACTCGGGGGGAGACCCAGTACTTC CATSRTRGETQYF
TRBJ1-2 TRBV3-1/TRBV3-2 . few TGTGCCAGCAGCCAAGCGGGAGTCGTCTATGGCTACACCTTC CASSQAGVVYGYTF
TRBJ1-1 TRBV2 . once TGTGCCAGCAGTCACAGGGCCCTGAACACTGAAGCTTTCTTT CASSHRALNTEAFF